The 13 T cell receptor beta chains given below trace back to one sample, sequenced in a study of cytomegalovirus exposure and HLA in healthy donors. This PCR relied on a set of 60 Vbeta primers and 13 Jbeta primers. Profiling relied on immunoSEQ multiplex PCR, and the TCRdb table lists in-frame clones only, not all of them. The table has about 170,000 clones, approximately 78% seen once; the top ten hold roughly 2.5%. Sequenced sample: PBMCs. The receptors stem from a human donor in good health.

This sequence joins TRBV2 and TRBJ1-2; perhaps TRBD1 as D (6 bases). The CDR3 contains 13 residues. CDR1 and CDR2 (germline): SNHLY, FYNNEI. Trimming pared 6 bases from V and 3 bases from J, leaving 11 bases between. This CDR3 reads CASRQGLDYGYTF. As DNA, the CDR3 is TGTGCCAGCAGGCAGGGGCTAGACTATGGCTACACCTTC.

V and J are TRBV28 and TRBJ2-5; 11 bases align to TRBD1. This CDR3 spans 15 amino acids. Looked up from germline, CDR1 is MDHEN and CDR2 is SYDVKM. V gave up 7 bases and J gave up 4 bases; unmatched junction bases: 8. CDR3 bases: TGTGCCAGCACGACCGGGACAGGGGGTGGAGAGACCCAGTACTTC. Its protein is CASTTGTGGGETQYF. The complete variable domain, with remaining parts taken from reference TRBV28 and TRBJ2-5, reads DVKVTQSSRYLVKRTGEKVFLECVQDMDHENMFWYRQDPGLGLRLIYFSYDVKMKEKGDIPEGYSVSREKKERFSLILESASTNQTSMYLCASTTGTGGGETQYFGPGTRLLVL.

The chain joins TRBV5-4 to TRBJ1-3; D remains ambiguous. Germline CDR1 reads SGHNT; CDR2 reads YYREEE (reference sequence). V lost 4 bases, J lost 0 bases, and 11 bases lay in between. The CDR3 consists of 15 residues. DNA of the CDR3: TGTGCCAGCAGCGGCGGGAGGAGCTCTGGAAACACCATATATTTT. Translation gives CASSGGRSSGNTIYF.

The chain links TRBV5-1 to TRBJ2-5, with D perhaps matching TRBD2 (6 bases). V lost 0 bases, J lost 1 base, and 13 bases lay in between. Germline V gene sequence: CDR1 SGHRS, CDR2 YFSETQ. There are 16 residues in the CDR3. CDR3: CASSLDGRDFQETQYF. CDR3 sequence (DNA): TGCGCCAGCAGCTTGGACGGCAGGGACTTCCAAGAGACCCAGTACTTC.

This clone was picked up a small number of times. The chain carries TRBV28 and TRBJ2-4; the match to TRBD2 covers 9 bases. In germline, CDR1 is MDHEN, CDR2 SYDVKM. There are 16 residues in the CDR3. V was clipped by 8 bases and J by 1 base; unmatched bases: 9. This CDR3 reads CASSGAGGVAKNIQYF. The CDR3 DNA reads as TGTGCCAGCTCGGGGGCGGGGGGGGTGGCCAAAAACATTCAGTACTTC.

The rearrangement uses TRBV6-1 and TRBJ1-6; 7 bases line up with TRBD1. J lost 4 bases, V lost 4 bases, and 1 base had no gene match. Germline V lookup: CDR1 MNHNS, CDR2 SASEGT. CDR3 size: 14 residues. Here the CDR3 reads CASSVDRYNSPLHF. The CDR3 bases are TGTGCCAGCAGTGTGGACAGGTATAATTCACCCCTCCACTTT.

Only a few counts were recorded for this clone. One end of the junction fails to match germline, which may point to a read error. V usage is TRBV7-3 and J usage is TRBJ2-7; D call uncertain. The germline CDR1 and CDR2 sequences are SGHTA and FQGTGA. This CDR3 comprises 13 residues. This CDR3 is CASSLNPSSEQYF. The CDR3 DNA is TGTGCCAGCAGCTTAAATCCGTCCTCCGAGCAGTACTTC.

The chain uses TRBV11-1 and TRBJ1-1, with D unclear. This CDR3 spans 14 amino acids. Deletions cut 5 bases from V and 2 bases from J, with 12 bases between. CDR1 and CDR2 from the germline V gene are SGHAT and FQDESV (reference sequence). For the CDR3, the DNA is TGTGCCAGCAGCCTTAATATCTTAAACACTGAAGCTTTCTTT. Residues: CASSLNILNTEAFF.

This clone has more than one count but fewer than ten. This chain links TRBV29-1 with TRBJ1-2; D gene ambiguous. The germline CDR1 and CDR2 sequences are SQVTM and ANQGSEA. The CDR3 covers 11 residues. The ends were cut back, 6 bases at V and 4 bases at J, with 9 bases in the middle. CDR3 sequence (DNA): TGCAGCGTCCCCTTCCCCTATGGCTACACCTTC. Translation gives CSVPFPYGYTF. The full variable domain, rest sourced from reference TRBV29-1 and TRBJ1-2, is SAVISQKPSRDICQRGTSLTIQCQVDSQVTMMFWYRQQPGQSLTLIATANQGSEATYESGFVIDKFPISRPNLTFSTLTVSNMSPEDSSIYLCSVPFPYGYTFGSGTRLTVV.

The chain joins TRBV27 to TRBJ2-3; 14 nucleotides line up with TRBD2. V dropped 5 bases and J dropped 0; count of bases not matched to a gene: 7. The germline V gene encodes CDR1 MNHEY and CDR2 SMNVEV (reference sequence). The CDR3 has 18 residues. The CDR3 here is CASSPRLAGGLSTDTQYF. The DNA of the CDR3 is TGTGCCAGCAGTCCCCGACTAGCGGGGGGGCTGAGCACAGATACGCAGTATTTT.

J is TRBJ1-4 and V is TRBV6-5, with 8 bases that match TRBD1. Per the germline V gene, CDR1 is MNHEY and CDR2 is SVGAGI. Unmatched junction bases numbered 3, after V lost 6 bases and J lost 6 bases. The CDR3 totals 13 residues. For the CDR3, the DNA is TGTGCCAGCAGCAGGGGGCTTGATGAAAAACTGTTTTTT. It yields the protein CASSRGLDEKLFF.

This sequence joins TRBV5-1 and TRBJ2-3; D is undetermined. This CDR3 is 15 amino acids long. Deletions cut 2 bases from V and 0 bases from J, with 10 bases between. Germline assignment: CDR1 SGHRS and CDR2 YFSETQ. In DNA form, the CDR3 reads TGCGCCAGCAGCTTAACAGAAGCTAGCACAGATACGCAGTATTTT. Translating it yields CASSLTEASTDTQYF.

The CDR3 reads CASSQGNTEAFF. The CDR3 DNA reads TGTGCCAGTAGTCAGGGCAACACTGAAGCTTTCTTT. The chain links TRBV19 to TRBJ1-1; TRBD1 might be the D (5 bases). Germline loops: CDR1 LNHDA, CDR2 SQIVND (reference sequence). The germline V and J ends were trimmed by 5 bases and 2 bases, with 6 bases remaining between them. This CDR3 contains 12 residues.